Shown below are 24 T cell receptor beta chains from a single sample sequenced in a study of blood T cell repertoires in COVID-19. TCRdb's table, derived via immunoSEQ multiplex PCR, lists solely in-frame clones and lacks some. Seen here are roughly 100,000 clones, approximately 80% observed once, and the top ten hold 14%. Sequencing was done on a sample of peripheral blood. These TCRs come from a woman aged 55-75 years with acute or convalescent COVID-19.

This clone has just a few counts. The CDR3 reads CASTGGYQETQYF. In DNA form, the CDR3 reads TGTGCCAGCACCGGAGGGTACCAAGAGACCCAGTACTTC. This sequence joins TRBV6-5 and TRBJ2-5; tentative D call: TRBD2 (6 bases). Trimming removed 7 bases at V and 0 bases at J, with 9 bases between. Germline CDR1 is MNHEY and CDR2 is SVGAGI. The CDR3 loop spans 13 amino acids.

The V call is TRBV11-3, the J call TRBJ2-1, with TRBD2 matching over 7 bases. From germline, CDR1 is SGHNT and CDR2 YENEEA. This CDR3 has 14 residues. J lost 3 bases, V lost 5 bases, and 4 bases had no gene match. The CDR3 DNA sequence: TGTGCCAGCAGCCCGGGGGGTGGCTACAATGAGCAGTTCTTC. Protein product: CASSPGGGYNEQFF.

The V gene is TRBV30, the J gene TRBJ2-2, with D perhaps TRBD2 (5 bases). This CDR3 contains 12 residues. The V and J ends lost 2 bases and 7 bases respectively, with 8 bases between them. Germline lookup yields CDR1 GTSNPN and CDR2 SVGIG (reference sequence). CDR3 bases: TGTGCCTGGAGTCCTGGAGGCGGGGAGCTGTTTTTT. It yields the protein CAWSPGGGELFF.

This chain connects TRBV4-1 to TRBJ1-1, with D possibly being TRBD1 (6 bases). Germline V gene lookup returns CDR1 MGHRA and CDR2 YSYEKL. The CDR3 loop spans 16 amino acids. The ends were cut back, 4 bases at V and 7 bases at J, with 22 bases in the middle. CDR3 protein: CASSLIEGRGAVEAFF. The CDR3 bases are TGCGCCAGCAGCCTAATCGAGGGCCGGGGGGCAGTTGAAGCTTTCTTT.

Many counts were recorded for this clone. The V and J genes are TRBV28 and TRBJ2-2; D not resolved. The CDR3 spans 14 residues. The ends were cut back, 1 base at V and 6 bases at J, with 9 bases in the middle. CDR1 is MDHEN, CDR2 SYDVKM, per germline. The CDR3 DNA reads TGTGCCAGCAGTTTATTTTCCCAGTCCGGGGAGCTGTTTTTT. This sequence encodes CASSLFSQSGELFF.

This rearrangement joins TRBV6-1 to TRBJ2-1, with D possibly being TRBD2 (5 bases). The CDR3 contains 16 residues. Trimming left V 2 bases short and J 14 bases short, with 25 bases between. In germline, CDR1 is MNHNS, CDR2 SASEGT. In DNA form, the CDR3 reads TGTGCCAGCAGTGAACCATTAGGGCGCCGGACCTCGGAGGAGTTCTTC. It yields the protein CASSEPLGRRTSEEFF.

This clone has just one count. J is TRBJ2-1 and V is TRBV27; 7 bases match TRBD2. The V gene end was trimmed by 8 bases and the J gene end by 6 bases; junction bases not matched to a gene: 16. Germline V lookup: CDR1 MNHEY, CDR2 SMNVEV (reference sequence). CDR3 length equals 16 residues. CDR3 protein: CASGGLPRSSGNEQFF. The CDR3 bases are TGTGCCAGCGGGGGTCTCCCAAGGTCTAGCGGCAATGAGCAGTTCTTC.

The CDR3 region is CASSSGSKDNQPQHF. The CDR3 region has the DNA TGTGCCAGCAGCTCAGGGTCGAAGGACAATCAGCCCCAGCATTTT. The chain joins TRBV7-2 to TRBJ1-5, with D maybe TRBD1 (5 bases). Trimming shortened V by 4 bases and J by 3 bases, and 13 bases separated the two germline ends. Looked up from germline, CDR1 is SGHTA and CDR2 is FQGNSA. This CDR3 region has 15 residues. The full variable domain, with the rest looked up from reference TRBV7-2 and TRBJ1-5, is GAGVSQSPSNKVTEKGKDVELRCDPISGHTALYWYRQSLGQGLEFLIYFQGNSAPDKSGLPSDRFSAERTGGSVSTLTIQRTQQEDSAVYLCASSSGSKDNQPQHFGDGTRLSIL.

Comment on this clone: A read error may produce the germline difference seen at one junction end. The chain joins TRBV6-1 to TRBJ2-7; 7 nucleotides match TRBD1. Germline V gives CDR1 MNHNS, CDR2 SASEGT. This CDR3 has 13 amino acids. The DNA of the CDR3 is TGTGCCAGCACTGAAGACAGGGCAAACGAGCAGTACTTC. Its translation is CASTEDRANEQYF.

The J gene is TRBJ1-2, the V gene TRBV28; D perhaps matches TRBD1 (5 bases). Between the trimmed V and J ends, which lost 5 bases and 7 bases, there was a span of 20 bases. In germline, CDR1 is MDHEN, CDR2 SYDVKM. This CDR3 contains 15 residues. The CDR3 reads CASSPPLSRVGGYTF. CDR3 DNA sequence: TGTGCCAGCAGTCCACCGCTGTCCAGGGTCGGTGGCTACACCTTC.

This clone appeared a single time. The V call is TRBV27, the J call TRBJ2-3, with 8 bases matching TRBD2. The CDR3 consists of 15 residues. Germline V gene lookup returns CDR1 MNHEY and CDR2 SMNVEV (reference sequence). Trimming at V came to 0 bases and at J to 4 bases, leaving 3 bases not matched to a gene. The CDR3 reads CASSLSGRGADTQYF. The CDR3 DNA is TGTGCCAGCAGTTTATCGGGGCGGGGGGCAGATACGCAGTATTTT.

The chain couples TRBV5-1 to TRBJ2-3; TRBD2 matches at 11 bases. Per germline, CDR1 SGHRS and CDR2 YFSETQ. Unmatched junction bases numbered 8, after V lost 0 bases and J lost 2 bases. The CDR3 loop spans 18 amino acids. The CDR3 reads CASSLGSSGGFFTDTQYF. The DNA of the CDR3 is TGCGCCAGCAGCTTGGGTTCTAGCGGGGGGTTCTTCACAGATACGCAGTATTTT. Complete variable domain (other parts from reference TRBV5-1 and TRBJ2-3): KAGVTQTPRYLIKTRGQQVTLSCSPISGHRSVSWYQQTPGQGLQFLFEYFSETQRNKGNFPGRFSGRQFSNSRSEMNVSTLELGDSALYLCASSLGSSGGFFTDTQYFGPGTRLTVL.

As regards this clone: Other DNA sequences in the same sample also yield this CDR3. The chain joins TRBV5-1 to TRBJ2-7; the match to TRBD1 covers 10 bases. Germline loops: CDR1 SGHRS, CDR2 YFSETQ. This CDR3 comprises 14 residues. V gave up 3 bases and J gave up 2 bases; unmatched junction bases: 2. The CDR3, as DNA: TGCGCCAGCAGCTCCGGACAGGGGGCCTACGAGCAGTACTTC. Residues: CASSSGQGAYEQYF.

The chain combines TRBV24-1 with TRBJ2-2; 10 bases are shared with TRBD2. Trimming took 3 bases from V and 3 from J; bases not matched to a gene: 3. This CDR3 has 16 amino acids. CDR1 is KGHDR, CDR2 SFDVKD, per germline. CDR3 residues: CATSDHLAGDTGELFF. CDR3 coding DNA: TGTGCCACCAGTGATCACCTAGCGGGAGACACCGGGGAGCTGTTTTTT.

V is TRBV5-8 and J is TRBJ2-5, with TRBD1 matching 8 bases. The CDR3 contains 15 residues. CDR1 and CDR2 (germline): SGHTS, YDEGEE. The J segment lost 3 bases and the V segment lost 6 bases, leaving 10 bases of the junction unmatched. DNA of the CDR3: TGTGCCAGCACCACCGGGACAGGTTACGAAGAGACCCAGTACTTC. It codes for CASTTGTGYEETQYF.

V and J are TRBV5-1 and TRBJ2-3, with 8 bases aligning to TRBD1. The CDR3 loop spans 16 amino acids. Germline assignment: CDR1 SGHRS and CDR2 YFSETQ. The V segment lost 2 bases and the J segment 2 bases; nucleotides outside the gene matches: 7. The CDR3 DNA reads as TGCGCCAGCAGCTTAGGTAGTCAGGGGGCCACAGATACGCAGTATTTT. The encoded protein is CASSLGSQGATDTQYF.

The chain employs TRBV2 and TRBJ2-3, with D hard to call. The CDR3 is 14 amino acids. V gave up 10 bases and J gave up 1 base, with 15 bases separating them. Germline CDR1 and CDR2: SNHLY and FYNNEI. The CDR3 reads CATGQSSGTDTQYF. The CDR3, as DNA: TGTGCCACGGGTCAGAGCTCGGGCACAGATACGCAGTATTTT.

The rearrangement links TRBV2 to TRBJ1-1, with D tentatively TRBD1 (6 bases). Germline loops: CDR1 SNHLY, CDR2 FYNNEI. CDR3 length: 15 amino acids. The ends were cut back, 3 bases at V and 5 bases at J, with 16 bases in the middle. CDR3 sequence: CASSDLGRQGTEAFF. The CDR3 DNA follows: TGTGCCAGCAGTGATTTGGGACGGCAGGGGACTGAAGCTTTCTTT.

Here the CDR3 DNA reads TGTGCCAGCAACTCGAAACCGAGGGACAGTGGCCGTGTGTTCTTC. Translation: CASNSKPRDSGRVFF. This rearrangement joins TRBV5-8 to TRBJ2-1; TRBD1 aligns across 7 bases. This CDR3 is built from 15 residues. V was clipped by 6 bases and J by 15 bases; unmatched bases: 21. Germline V lookup: CDR1 SGHTS, CDR2 YDEGEE.

The rearrangement links TRBV5-1 to TRBJ2-3, with 12 bases lining up with TRBD1. In germline, CDR1 is SGHRS, CDR2 YFSETQ. The CDR3 sequence is 14 residues long. V trimming: 5 bases; J trimming: 3 bases; junction bases outside the gene matches: 1. Here the CDR3 reads CASRGQGATDTQYF. The DNA of the CDR3 is TGCGCCAGCAGGGGACAGGGGGCAACAGATACGCAGTATTTT.

This chain connects TRBV9 to TRBJ1-3; no definite D call. Germline loops: CDR1 SGDLS, CDR2 YYNGEE. The CDR3 totals 13 residues. V lost 3 bases, J lost 4 bases, and 8 bases lay in between. CDR3 region: CASSATSGNTIYF. CDR3 in DNA: TGTGCCAGCAGCGCCACATCGGGAAACACCATATATTTT.

The chain combines TRBV7-2 with TRBJ2-3; D possibly corresponds to TRBD1 (6 bases). The CDR3 spans 15 residues. With 5 bases removed from V and 1 base from J, the gap between germline ends came to 13 bases. The V gene's germline CDR1 is SGHTA and CDR2 FQGNSA. The CDR3 is CASSQQQGRTDTQYF. As DNA, the CDR3 is TGTGCCAGCAGCCAGCAACAGGGACGCACAGATACGCAGTATTTT.

This chain uses TRBV4-1 with TRBJ2-7; possible D gene TRBD1, 6 bases. CDR1 MGHRA and CDR2 YSYEKL come from the germline V gene. Trimming removed 1 base from V and 3 bases from J, with 13 bases in between. The CDR3 is 15 residues long. In DNA, the CDR3 is TGCGCCAGCAGCCAAGGTCCGGACAGCAGCTACGAGCAGTACTTC. This gives the protein CASSQGPDSSYEQYF.

The chain combines TRBV3-1 (or the pseudogene TRBV3-2) with TRBJ2-1; D not resolved. Germline values: CDR1 LGHDT, CDR2 YNNKEL (reference sequence). The CDR3 extends over 14 amino acids. The V and J ends lost 1 base and 6 bases respectively, with 10 bases between them. The CDR3 is CASSQVDEFNEQFF. CDR3 DNA sequence: TGTGCCAGCAGCCAAGTCGATGAGTTCAATGAGCAGTTCTTC.